Listed here are 29 T cell receptor beta chains from one sample, sequenced in a study of blood T cell repertoires in COVID-19. Measured with immunoSEQ multiplex PCR; TCRdb has only the in-frame clones, and not every one. The table has 200,000 to 300,000 clones, approximately 86% seen once. The sample consisted of peripheral blood. The receptor source for this set is a man aged 25-45 years with active or convalescent COVID-19.

The chain carries TRBV7-9 and TRBJ1-5, with 8 bases matching TRBD1. Losses at the gene ends were 6 bases for V and 2 bases for J; bases not matched to a gene: 3. CDR1 and CDR2 from the germline V gene are SEHNR and FQNEAQ (reference sequence). The CDR3 consists of 14 residues. CDR3 loop: CASSQDRGNQPQHF. The CDR3 DNA reads TGTGCCAGCAGTCAGGACAGGGGCAATCAGCCCCAGCATTTT.

The chain carries TRBV7-8 and TRBJ2-7; no definite D call. This CDR3 is 12 amino acids long. The germline V and J ends were trimmed by 5 bases and 7 bases, with 12 bases remaining between them. CDR1 and CDR2 from the germline V gene are SGHVS and FQNEAQ. The CDR3 region has the DNA TGTGCCAGCAGCCCCGACACCTTGGAGCAGTACTTC. Translation gives CASSPDTLEQYF.

The DNA for the CDR3 is TGTGCCAGTAGTACACAGGGTTACGAGCAGTACTTC. Amino acid sequence: CASSTQGYEQYF. V is TRBV19 and J is TRBJ2-7; possibly TRBD1 for D (6 bases). The length of the CDR3 is 12 residues. Trimming stripped 4 bases from V and 4 bases from J, with 8 bases between. The V gene's germline CDR1 is LNHDA and CDR2 SQIVND (reference sequence).

The chain combines TRBV7-8 with TRBJ2-1; 12 bases agree with TRBD2. Germline CDR1 and CDR2: SGHVS and FQNEAQ. This CDR3 is built from 15 residues. The V segment lost 1 base and the J segment 8 bases; nucleotides outside the gene matches: 3. This CDR3 reads CASSLVTSGGYEQFF. In nucleotides, the CDR3 is TGTGCCAGCAGCTTAGTGACTAGCGGGGGATATGAGCAGTTCTTC.

J is TRBJ2-5 and V is TRBV5-1; a weak D match, TRBD1 (7 bases). Germline V gene sequence: CDR1 SGHRS, CDR2 YFSETQ. Trimming shortened V by 7 bases and J by 2 bases, and 18 bases separated the two germline ends. The CDR3 loop spans 15 amino acids. In DNA form, the CDR3 reads TGCGCCAGCCGACCCGCGGGACAGCCACAAGAGACCCAGTACTTC. Protein product: CASRPAGQPQETQYF. Full variable domain (outside the CDR3, taken from reference TRBV5-1 and TRBJ2-5): KAGVTQTPRYLIKTRGQQVTLSCSPISGHRSVSWYQQTPGQGLQFLFEYFSETQRNKGNFPGRFSGRQFSNSRSEMNVSTLELGDSALYLCASRPAGQPQETQYFGPGTRLLVL.

The V call is TRBV20-1, the J call TRBJ1-1; D gene ambiguous. The V and J ends lost 1 base and 8 bases respectively, with 8 bases between them. The CDR3 is 11 residues long. Germline CDR1 DFQATT, CDR2 SNEGSKA (reference sequence). CDR3 nucleotides: TGCAGTGCTAGAGCCAGGTACGAAGCTTTCTTT. This encodes CSARARYEAFF.

V is TRBV18 and J is TRBJ2-5; 9 bases align to TRBD2. CDR3 length equals 14 residues. J was trimmed by 3 bases and V by 4 bases; bases with no gene match: 3. Per germline, CDR1 KGHSH and CDR2 LQKENI. As DNA, the CDR3 is TGTGCCAGCTCACTGGGACTAGCCAAAGAGACCCAGTACTTC. Its protein product is CASSLGLAKETQYF.

V gene TRBV19 combines with J gene TRBJ2-7, with 9 bases fitting TRBD2. This CDR3 spans 15 amino acids. Trimming at V came to 2 bases and at J to 3 bases, leaving 5 bases not matched to a gene. The germline V gene encodes CDR1 LNHDA and CDR2 SQIVND (reference sequence). The CDR3 loop is CASSISSGGVYEQYF. The CDR3 DNA reads TGTGCCAGTAGTATAAGTAGCGGGGGAGTCTACGAGCAGTACTTC.

The chain employs TRBV27 and TRBJ1-2; 8 bases match TRBD1. The germline CDR1 and CDR2 sequences are MNHEY and SMNVEV (reference sequence). The CDR3 length is 13 residues. V was clipped by 6 bases and J by 8 bases; unmatched bases: 8. The CDR3 region is CASSDTGGGGYTF. CDR3 nucleotides: TGTGCCAGCAGCGATACAGGGGGAGGCGGCTACACCTTC.

V is TRBV4-2 and J is TRBJ1-1; possible D gene TRBD1, 6 bases. Trimming stripped 0 bases from V and 6 bases from J, with 14 bases between. The CDR3 has 15 amino acids. Germline V gene lookup returns CDR1 LGHNA and CDR2 YNFKEQ. CDR3 region: CASSQDILAGAEAFF. In nucleotides, the CDR3 is TGTGCCAGCAGCCAAGATATTTTGGCAGGGGCTGAAGCTTTCTTT.

This clone came up once. V is TRBV29-1 and J is TRBJ1-1, with a weak D call TRBD1 (6 bases). This CDR3 has 15 amino acids. The germline V and J ends were trimmed by 6 bases and 1 base, with 18 bases remaining between them. The V gene's germline CDR1 is SQVTM and CDR2 ANQGSEA. The CDR3 here is CSVRTPQQGNTEAFF. The DNA for the CDR3 is TGCAGCGTCCGGACCCCTCAACAGGGGAACACTGAAGCTTTCTTT.

The chain joins TRBV10-3 to TRBJ2-5; TRBD2 matches at 10 bases. Germline V gives CDR1 ENHRY, CDR2 SYGVKD. This CDR3 has 14 amino acids. J was trimmed by 0 bases and V by 5 bases; bases with no gene match: 0. CDR3: CAISLAGDQETQYF. The CDR3, as DNA: TGTGCCATCAGTCTAGCGGGGGACCAAGAGACCCAGTACTTC.

This clone occurred once. The gene calls are TRBV7-6 and TRBJ2-1; 9 bases line up with TRBD2. This CDR3 contains 17 residues. The V and J ends lost 0 bases and 5 bases, in that order; junction bases with no gene match: 8. Germline lookup yields CDR1 SGHVS and CDR2 FNYEAQ. CDR3 sequence reads: CASSLAPRGGPHNEQFF. CDR3 sequence (DNA): TGTGCCAGCAGCTTAGCCCCGCGGGGGGGCCCCCACAATGAGCAGTTCTTC.

This clone has just a few counts. The chain employs TRBV7-6 and TRBJ2-1, with D possibly matching TRBD2 (6 bases). The germline gives CDR1 SGHVS, CDR2 FNYEAQ. Trimming took 5 bases from V and 2 from J, leaving 16 bases between them. The CDR3 covers 16 residues. CDR3 bases: TGTGCCAGCAGCCCATCTGGGGGGTCTCCCTACAATGAGCAGTTCTTC. Its translation: CASSPSGGSPYNEQFF.

The V and J genes are TRBV27 and TRBJ1-6; perhaps TRBD1 as D (6 bases). The germline V gene encodes CDR1 MNHEY and CDR2 SMNVEV (reference sequence). The ends were cut back, 7 bases at V and 6 bases at J, with 13 bases in the middle. This CDR3 region has 14 residues. The CDR3 nucleotides are TGTGCCAGCAAACCGACAGGCCCTAATTCACCCCTCCACTTT. Amino acid sequence: CASKPTGPNSPLHF.

This chain connects TRBV10-3 to TRBJ2-5; TRBD2 matches at 9 bases. There are 13 residues in the CDR3. With 8 bases clipped from V and 4 bases from J, the junction kept 5 bases outside the gene matches. Looked up from germline, CDR1 is ENHRY and CDR2 is SYGVKD. CDR3 DNA: TGTGCCATCGGCGGGGGGGCGGGAGAGACCCAGTACTTC. Its translation: CAIGGGAGETQYF.

The gene calls are TRBV18 and TRBJ1-5; no clear D gene. V lost 3 bases to trimming and J lost 4 bases, with 16 bases between them. CDR1 is KGHSH and CDR2 is LQKENI in the germline V gene. This CDR3 comprises 16 residues. CDR3 region: CASSPPLEGPNQPQHF. The CDR3 coding sequence is TGTGCCAGCTCACCGCCCTTGGAGGGCCCGAATCAGCCCCAGCATTTT.

CDR3 amino acids: CASSSPSSYEQYF. The DNA of the CDR3 is TGTGCCAGCAGTTCCCCTTCGTCTTACGAGCAGTACTTC. The chain combines TRBV6-5 with TRBJ2-7; D gene uncertain. Germline loops: CDR1 MNHEY, CDR2 SVGAGI. The CDR3 sequence is 13 residues long. The V end lost 4 bases, the J end lost 4 bases, and 11 bases lay between the germline ends.

This clone was picked up one time. The rearrangement uses TRBV7-9 and TRBJ1-5, with a tentative D call TRBD1 (6 bases). V lost 3 bases and J lost 0, with 9 bases in between. Per germline, CDR1 SEHNR and CDR2 FQNEAQ (reference sequence). The CDR3 loop spans 15 amino acids. The CDR3 coding sequence is TGTGCCAGCAGCTTCGGGACATATAGCAATCAGCCCCAGCATTTT. Residues: CASSFGTYSNQPQHF. Using reference TRBV7-9 and TRBJ1-5 for the parts outside the CDR3, the full variable domain is DTGVSQNPRHKITKRGQNVTFRCDPISEHNRLYWYRQTLGQGPEFLTYFQNEAQLEKSRLLSDRFSAERPKGSFSTLEIQRTEQGDSAMYLCASSFGTYSNQPQHFGDGTRLSIL.

About this clone itself: The sample contains more than one DNA sequence encoding this CDR3. The genes are TRBV7-2 and TRBJ1-1; D gene uncertain. CDR1 is SGHTA and CDR2 is FQGNSA in the germline V gene. The CDR3 consists of 13 residues. V lost 6 bases and J lost 4, with 12 bases in between. The CDR3 is CASSLSGLTEAFF. CDR3 in DNA: TGTGCCAGCAGTCTTTCAGGACTCACTGAAGCTTTCTTT.

This chain joins TRBV5-1 and TRBJ2-2, with 11 nucleotides matching TRBD2. The CDR3 is made up of 15 amino acids. Looked up from germline, CDR1 is SGHRS and CDR2 is YFSETQ. V shed 5 bases and J 4 bases; nucleotides not matched to a gene: 4. Here the CDR3 reads CASSYGTSGTGELFF. The CDR3 DNA reads as TGCGCCAGCAGTTACGGGACTAGCGGCACCGGGGAGCTGTTTTTT.

The chain recombines TRBV6-1 with TRBJ1-1; D remains ambiguous. CDR1 is MNHNS, CDR2 SASEGT, per germline. The CDR3 loop spans 15 amino acids. Trimming took 2 bases from V and 1 from J, leaving 11 bases between them. For the CDR3, the DNA is TGTGCCAGCAGTGAACAGCCGGGAGGGAACACTGAAGCTTTCTTT. As protein: CASSEQPGGNTEAFF.

The chain recombines TRBV10-1 with TRBJ2-3; D might be TRBD2 (6 bases). Trimming stripped 3 bases from V and 4 bases from J, with 8 bases between. This CDR3 is built from 13 residues. The germline gives CDR1 WNHNN, CDR2 SYGVQD (reference sequence). CDR3 protein: CASSDGGPDTQYF. The CDR3 DNA sequence: TGCGCCAGCAGTGACGGGGGACCAGATACGCAGTATTTT.

The CDR3 DNA reads as TGTGCCAGCAGTGAAGGCTACAGGTCAGGCTACGAGCAGTACTTC. It encodes CASSEGYRSGYEQYF. The chain employs TRBV6-1 and TRBJ2-7; maybe TRBD1 (5 bases). Trimming cost V 1 base and J 3 bases, with 13 bases left between them. This CDR3 contains 15 residues. The germline V gene has CDR1 MNHNS and CDR2 SASEGT.

V and J are TRBV7-9 and TRBJ2-1; 9 bases fit TRBD2. Per germline, CDR1 SEHNR and CDR2 FQNEAQ (reference sequence). The J segment lost 8 bases and the V segment lost 3 bases, leaving 5 bases of the junction unmatched. There are 14 residues in the CDR3. As DNA, the CDR3 is TGTGCCAGCAGCTTCGGGACTAGCCTCCATGAGCAGTTCTTC. Translated, it gives CASSFGTSLHEQFF.

V is TRBV6-1 and J is TRBJ1-1, with 9 bases identical to TRBD1. The CDR3 length is 17 residues. Trimming took 3 bases from V and 7 from J; bases not matched to a gene: 15. Germline V lookup: CDR1 MNHNS, CDR2 SASEGT. The CDR3 nucleotides are TGTGCCAGCAGTGAGGACACCGGGACAGGGATGAGAGGTGAAGCTTTCTTT. This codes for CASSEDTGTGMRGEAFF.

V is TRBV10-1 and J is TRBJ2-2; perhaps TRBD1 as D (5 bases). Trimming removed 6 bases at V and 4 bases at J, with 15 bases between. Looked up from germline, CDR1 is WNHNN and CDR2 is SYGVQD (reference sequence). CDR3 length: 15 amino acids. CDR3 residues: CASSQMTESTGELFF. CDR3 sequence (DNA): TGCGCCAGCAGCCAAATGACAGAGAGCACCGGGGAGCTGTTTTTT.

CDR3 region: CASSPTFRGGVDTQYF. For the CDR3, the DNA is TGTGCCAGCAGCCCTACCTTCCGGGGGGGGGTCGATACGCAGTATTTT. The chain uses TRBV4-2 and TRBJ2-3, with 8 bases matching TRBD2. Germline V lookup: CDR1 LGHNA, CDR2 YNFKEQ. V gave up 4 bases and J gave up 6 bases; unmatched junction bases: 12. The CDR3 consists of 16 residues.

This clone came up a few times. The chain combines TRBV19 with TRBJ2-7; 7 bases are a match to TRBD1. V dropped 6 bases and J dropped 5; count of bases not matched to a gene: 10. Germline V gives CDR1 LNHDA, CDR2 SQIVND (reference sequence). The CDR3 contains 14 residues. CDR3 protein: CASSVGQAIDEQYF. The CDR3 bases are TGTGCCAGTAGCGTCGGACAGGCCATCGACGAGCAGTACTTC.